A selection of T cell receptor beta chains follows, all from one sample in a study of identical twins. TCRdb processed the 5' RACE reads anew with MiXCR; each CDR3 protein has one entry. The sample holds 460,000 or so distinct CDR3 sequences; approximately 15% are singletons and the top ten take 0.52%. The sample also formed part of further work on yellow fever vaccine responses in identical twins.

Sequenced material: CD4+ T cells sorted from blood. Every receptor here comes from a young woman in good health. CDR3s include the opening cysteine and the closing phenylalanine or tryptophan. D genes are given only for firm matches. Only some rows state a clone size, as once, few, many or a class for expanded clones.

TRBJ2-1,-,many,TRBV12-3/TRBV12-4,TGTGCCAGCAGTTTTCGGGGTGAGCAGTTCTTC,CASSFRGEQFF
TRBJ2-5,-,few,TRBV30,TGTGCCTGGACAAGTCAGGGGCAAGAGACCCAGTACTTC,CAWTSQGQETQYF
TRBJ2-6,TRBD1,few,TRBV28,TGTGCCAGCAGGGGGACAGGAGGACCTGGGGCCAACGTCCTGACTTTC,CASRGTGGPGANVLTF
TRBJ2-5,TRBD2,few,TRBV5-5,TGTGCCAGCAGCGGACTAGCGGGGCGACAGACCCAGTACTTC,CASSGLAGRQTQYF
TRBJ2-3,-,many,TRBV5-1,TGCGCCAGCAGCTCCCGGCGGGACACTAGCACAGATACGCAGTATTTT,CASSSRRDTSTDTQYF
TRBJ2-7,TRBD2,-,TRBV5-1,TGCGCCAGCAGCTATGATTCCGGCGGGAGCTCCGAGCAGTACTTC,CASSYDSGGSSEQYF
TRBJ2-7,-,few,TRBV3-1,TGTGCCAGCAGCCGAACAACCTTAATAGGGATGTATGACGAGCAGTACTTC,CASSRTTLIGMYDEQYF
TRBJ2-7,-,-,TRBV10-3,TGTGCCATCAGTGAGGGGGTATCGGCCTACGAGCAGTACTTC,CAISEGVSAYEQYF
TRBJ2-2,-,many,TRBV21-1,TGTGCCAGCAGCAAATCGCACGGGGGGCGAAGCACCGGGGAGCTGTTTTTT,CASSKSHGGRSTGELFF
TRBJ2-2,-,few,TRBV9,TGTGCCAGCAGCGAGGGGCGTCGGAACACCGGGGAGCTGTTTTTT,CASSEGRRNTGELFF
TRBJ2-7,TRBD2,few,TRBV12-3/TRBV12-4,TGTGCCAGCAGTCCGGCGGGACTAGCTAGGTACGAGCAGTACTTC,CASSPAGLARYEQYF
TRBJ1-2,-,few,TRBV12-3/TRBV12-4,TGTGCCAGCAGCCGGCCATATGGCTACACCTTC,CASSRPYGYTF
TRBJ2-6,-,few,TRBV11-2,TGTGCCAGCACCTATCAAACGGGGTCTGGGGCCAACGTCCTGACTTTC,CASTYQTGSGANVLTF
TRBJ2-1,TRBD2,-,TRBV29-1,TGCAGCGTTGGTTATCTAGCGGGGGTTAACTCCTACAATGAGCAGTTCTTC,CSVGYLAGVNSYNEQFF
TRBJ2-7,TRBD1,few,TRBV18,TGTGCCAGCTCACCCCCGGTAGGACAGGGGCCCAACTACGAGCAGTACTTC,CASSPPVGQGPNYEQYF
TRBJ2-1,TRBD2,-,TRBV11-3,TGTGCCAGCAGCCCCAGAAGCGGGGGGGGGAATGAGCAGTTCTTC,CASSPRSGGGNEQFF